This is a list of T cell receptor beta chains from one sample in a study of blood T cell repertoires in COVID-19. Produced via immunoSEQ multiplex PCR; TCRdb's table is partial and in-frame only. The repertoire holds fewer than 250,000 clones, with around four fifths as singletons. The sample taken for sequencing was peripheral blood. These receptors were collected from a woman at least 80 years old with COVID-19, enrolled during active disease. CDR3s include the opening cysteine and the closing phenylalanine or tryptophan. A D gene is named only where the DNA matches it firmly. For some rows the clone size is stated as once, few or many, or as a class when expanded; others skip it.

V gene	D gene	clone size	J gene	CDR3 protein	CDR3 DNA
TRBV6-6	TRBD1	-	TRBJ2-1	CASSAGTGPSNEQFF	TGTGCCAGCAGTGCCGGGACAGGGCCCAGCAATGAGCAGTTCTTC
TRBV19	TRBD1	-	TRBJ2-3	CASRQGDWGGTQYF	TGTGCCAGTCGACAGGGGGATTGGGGAGGTACGCAGTATTTT
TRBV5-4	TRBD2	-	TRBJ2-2	CASSLPLRGGTGELFF	TGTGCCAGCAGCCTCCCCCTCCGGGGGGGCACCGGGGAGCTGTTTTTT
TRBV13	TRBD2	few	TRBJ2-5	CASSSRGGIGTQYF	TGTGCCAGCAGCTCCCGGGGGGGAATTGGGACCCAGTACTTC
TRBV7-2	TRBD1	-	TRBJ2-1	CASSLGDRRNNEQFF	TGTGCCAGCAGCTTAGGGGACAGGCGTAACAATGAGCAGTTCTTC
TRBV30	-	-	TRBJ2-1	CAWSSSSQNEQFF	TGTGCCTGGAGTTCTAGTTCCCAAAATGAGCAGTTCTTC
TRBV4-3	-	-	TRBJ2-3	CASSQDWLAEPTDTQYF	TGCGCCAGCAGCCAAGACTGGCTAGCAGAACCCACAGATACGCAGTATTTT
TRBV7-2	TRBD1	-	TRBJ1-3	CASSLWGQGVGGNTIYF	TGTGCCAGCAGCTTATGGGGACAGGGTGTCGGTGGAAACACCATATATTTT
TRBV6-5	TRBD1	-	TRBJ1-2	CAGSQQGGDGYTF	TGTGCCGGTTCACAACAGGGGGGCGATGGCTACACCTTC
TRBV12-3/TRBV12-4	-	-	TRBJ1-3	CASSFRRGNTIYF	TGTGCCAGCAGTTTTCGGAGGGGAAACACCATATATTTT
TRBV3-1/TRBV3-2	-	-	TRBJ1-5	CASSQGLNQPQHF	TGTGCCAGCAGCCAAGGGCTCAATCAGCCCCAGCATTTT
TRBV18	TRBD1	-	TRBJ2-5	CASSPPTGVGVETQYF	TGTGCCAGCTCACCACCGACAGGGGTAGGGGTCGAGACCCAGTACTTC
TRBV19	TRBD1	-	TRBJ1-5	CASITGGSSNQPQHF	TGTGCCAGTATTACAGGGGGCTCAAGCAATCAGCCCCAGCATTTT
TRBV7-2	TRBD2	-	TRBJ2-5	CASSLLAGQETQYF	TGTGCCAGCAGCTTGCTAGCGGGGCAAGAGACCCAGTACTTC
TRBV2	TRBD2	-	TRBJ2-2	CASSEATSQDRINTGELFF	TGTGCCAGCAGTGAAGCGACTAGCCAAGATAGAATTAACACCGGGGAGCTGTTTTTT
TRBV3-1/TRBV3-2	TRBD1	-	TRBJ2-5	CASSQSGQGQETQYF	TGTGCCAGCAGCCAGAGTGGACAGGGACAAGAGACCCAGTACTTC
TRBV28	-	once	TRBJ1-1	CASSLRGVGNTEAFF	TGTGCCAGCAGTTTACGGGGGGTAGGGAACACTGAAGCTTTCTTT
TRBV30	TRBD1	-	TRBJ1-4	CACQGQVNEKLFF	TGTGCCTGCCAGGGACAGGTTAATGAAAAACTGTTTTTT
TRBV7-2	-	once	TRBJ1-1	CASSDRTVTEAFF	TGTGCCAGCAGCGACCGGACAGTCACTGAAGCTTTCTTT
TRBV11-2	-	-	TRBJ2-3	CASSVRGAPTDTQYF	TGTGCCAGCAGCGTTCGGGGGGCCCCCACAGATACGCAGTATTTT
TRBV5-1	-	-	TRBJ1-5	CASSLSNPADQPQHF	TGCGCCAGCAGCTTATCAAATCCCGCGGATCAGCCCCAGCATTTT
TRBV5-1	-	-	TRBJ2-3	CASSLAKPSTDTQYF	TGCGCCAGCAGCTTGGCTAAGCCGAGCACAGATACGCAGTATTTT
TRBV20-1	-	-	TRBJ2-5	CSASYAETQYF	TGCAGTGCTAGTTATGCGGAGACCCAGTACTTC
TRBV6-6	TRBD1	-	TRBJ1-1	CASSLRGLLDERGSSNTEAFF	TGTGCCAGCAGTCTCAGGGGGCTCCTCGATGAGAGGGGTTCATCGAACACTGAAGCTTTCTTT
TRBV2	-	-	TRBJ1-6	CASSGLRNSPLHF	TGTGCCAGCAGTGGCCTGAGGAATTCACCCCTCCACTTT
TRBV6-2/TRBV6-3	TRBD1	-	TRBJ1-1	CASSYSDRGRFKAFF	TGTGCCAGCAGTTATTCTGACAGGGGGCGATTTAAGGCTTTCTTT
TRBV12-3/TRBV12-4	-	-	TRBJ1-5	CASTSAGQPQHF	TGTGCCAGCACCTCAGCGGGTCAGCCCCAGCATTTT
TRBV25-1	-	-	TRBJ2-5	CASSTSGGGETQYF	-
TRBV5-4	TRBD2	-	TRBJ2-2	CASTPGTSKTGELFF	TGTGCCAGCACCCCCGGGACTAGCAAAACCGGGGAGCTGTTTTTT
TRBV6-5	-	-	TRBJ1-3	CASTGGTTIYF	TGTGCCAGCACTGGGGGGACCACCATATATTTT
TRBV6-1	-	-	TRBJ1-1	CASSEVRTGTEAFF	TGTGCCAGCAGTGAAGTACGAACAGGGACTGAAGCTTTCTTT
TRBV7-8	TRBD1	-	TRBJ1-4	CASSLGLFQDRGNEKLFF	TGTGCCAGCAGCTTAGGTCTCTTCCAGGACAGGGGGAATGAAAAACTGTTTTTT
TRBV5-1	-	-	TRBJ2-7	CASSLPSDRLDYEQYF	TGCGCCAGCAGCCTCCCCTCGGACAGACTCGACTACGAGCAGTACTTC
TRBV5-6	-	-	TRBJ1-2	CASSLYNYGYTF	TGTGCCAGCAGCTTGTATAACTATGGCTACACCTTC
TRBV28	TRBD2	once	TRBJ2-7	CYPAGGSYEQYF	TGTTACCCAGCGGGGGGCTCCTACGAGCAGTACTTC
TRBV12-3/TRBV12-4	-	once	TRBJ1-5	CASSLGSGGPQHF	TGTGCCAGCAGTTTGGGTTCGGGGGGGCCCCAGCATTTT
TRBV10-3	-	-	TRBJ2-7	CATGPNFYEQYF	TGTGCCACTGGTCCCAACTTCTACGAGCAGTACTTC
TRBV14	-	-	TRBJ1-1	CASSSLPGGAGEAFF	TGTGCCAGCAGCTCCTTACCGGGGGGGGCAGGTGAAGCTTTCTTT
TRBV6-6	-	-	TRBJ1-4	CASLAEGGGEKLFF	TGTGCTTCACTAGCGGAGGGCGGGGGAGAAAAACTGTTTTTT
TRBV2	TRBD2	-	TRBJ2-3	CASSESGLAGTDTQYF	TGTGCCAGCAGTGAATCTGGACTAGCGGGCACAGATACGCAGTATTTT
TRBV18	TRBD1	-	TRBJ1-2	CASSPGTGGVYGYTF	TGTGCCAGCTCACCCGGGACAGGGGGAGTCTATGGCTACACCTTC
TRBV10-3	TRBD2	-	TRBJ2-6	CAISEISSRRGSSGANVLTF	TGTGCCATCAGTGAGATAAGTTCTCGGCGGGGGAGCTCTGGGGCCAACGTCCTGACTTTC
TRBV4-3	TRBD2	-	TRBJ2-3	CASSQGVSSGATDTQYF	TGCGCCAGCAGCCAAGGAGTCTCTAGCGGGGCCACAGATACGCAGTATTTT
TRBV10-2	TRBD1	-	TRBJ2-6	CASSLTGTDFSSGANVLTF	TGCGCCAGTAGTTTAACCGGGACAGATTTTTCCTCTGGGGCCAACGTCCTGACTTTC
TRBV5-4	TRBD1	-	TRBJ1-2	CASSLTGGSGYTF	TGTGCCAGCAGCTTAACAGGGGGCAGTGGCTACACCTTC
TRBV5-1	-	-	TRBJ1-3	CASSLAQGGSGNTIYF	TGCGCCAGCAGCTTGGCGCAAGGGGGCTCTGGAAACACCATATATTTT
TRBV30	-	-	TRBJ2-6	CAWNSRAGANVLTF	TGTGCCTGGAACAGCAGGGCTGGGGCCAACGTCCTGACTTTC
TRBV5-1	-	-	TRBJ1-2	CASSPGLTSYGYTF	TGCGCCAGCAGCCCGGGACTGACCTCCTATGGCTACACCTTC
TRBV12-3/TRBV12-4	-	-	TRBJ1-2	CASSERGHDGYTF	TGTGCCAGCAGTGAGCGGGGCCACGATGGCTACACCTTC